What follows describes a single T cell receptor beta chain. The antigen is unknown. In the original processing: Because ImmunoSEQ provided only junction sequences with no quality scores, the filtering differed. Profiling relied on immunoSEQ multiplex PCR, and the TCRdb table lists in-frame clones only, not all of them. V, J and clone size derive from that table, while D and trimming were established from the DNA sequence. The sample has over 2 million clones, less than 95% seen once. These data originate in a study of shared clonotypes between healthy human individuals. Terminally differentiated effector memory CD45RA+ cells were excluded by CCR7 positive selection of CD45RO-negative cells. Points from the study as a whole: Sampling was confined to blood; repertoires within tissues likely differ. Approximately 5.4% of naive CD4 clonotypes were common to four donors. It was the few donors that limited the genetic and exposure-history diversity represented.

V lost 8 bases to trimming and J lost 5 bases; unmatched junction nucleotides: 3. Per the germline V gene, CDR1 is MNHEY and CDR2 is SMNVEV (reference sequence). The length of the CDR3 is 14 residues. This clonotype was obtained from a man aged 18 to 29 in good health. The chain recombines TRBV27 with TRBJ2-1, with TRBD2 identical over 13 bases. What was sequenced was naive CD8+ T cells sorted from blood. The CDR3 loop is CASQGLAGDNEQFF. As DNA, the CDR3 is TGTGCCAGCCAAGGACTAGCGGGAGACAATGAGCAGTTCTTC.